The 12 T cell receptor beta chains given below trace back to one sample, sequenced in a study of Ad26.COV2.S vaccination and SARS-CoV-2 variants. Here immunoSEQ multiplex PCR was the method, and the copy in TCRdb shows in-frame clones only, minus some. The sample has around 450,000 clones; about 93% are singletons. Treatment meaning: roughly 20 received Ad26.COV2.S at low or high dose, single or two shots; 5 received placebo; per-sample allocation not given. Sampling happened 63 days after the first vaccine or placebo injection. Material: peripheral blood, obtained in a trial of Ad26.COV2.S vaccine versus placebo. These receptors all come from a person aged 18-65 years who received the Ad26.COV2.S COVID-19 vaccine or a placebo.

The rearrangement links TRBV30 to TRBJ1-4; D not certain. The CDR3 loop spans 12 amino acids. Germline values: CDR1 GTSNPN, CDR2 SVGIG (reference sequence). Deletions cut 0 bases from V and 8 bases from J, with 7 bases between. CDR3 in amino acids: CAWSVRAEKLFF. The DNA for the CDR3 is TGTGCCTGGAGTGTACGGGCGGAAAAACTGTTTTTT.

The chain employs TRBV5-1 and TRBJ2-2; 9 nucleotides agree with TRBD2. The CDR3 contains 17 residues. Germline lookup yields CDR1 SGHRS and CDR2 YFSETQ. V shed 3 bases and J 2 bases; nucleotides not matched to a gene: 8. The CDR3 reads CASSSFFSGRNTGELFF. DNA of the CDR3: TGCGCCAGCAGCTCGTTTTTTAGCGGGAGAAACACCGGGGAGCTGTTTTTT.

The V and J genes are TRBV12-3 or TRBV12-4 and TRBJ1-2; TRBD1 matches at 8 bases. This CDR3 is built from 11 residues. With V trimmed by 5 bases and J by 9 bases, 2 bases remained unmatched. The CDR3 nucleotides are TGTGCCAGCAGTGACAGGGGTAGCTACACCTTC. It specifies CASSDRGSYTF.

This clone appeared a few times. This sequence joins TRBV10-2 and TRBJ2-7; 9 positions agree with TRBD1. The V gene end was trimmed by 6 bases and the J gene end by 2 bases; junction bases not matched to a gene: 14. The CDR3 covers 17 residues. Per germline, CDR1 WSHSY and CDR2 SAAADI. CDR3 protein: CASSGIHGQGRTYEQYF. CDR3 DNA: TGCGCCAGCAGCGGGATCCATGGACAGGGGCGAACCTACGAGCAGTACTTC.

CDR3 in DNA: TGTGCCAGCACCCCAGAAAGCGGGACTAGCGGGAGGAATGAGCAGTTCTTC. It translates to CASTPESGTSGRNEQFF. The gene calls are TRBV27 and TRBJ2-1, with 15 nucleotides matching TRBD2. The CDR3 length is 17 residues. Trimming took 7 bases from V and 7 from J; bases not matched to a gene: 11. The germline V gene has CDR1 MNHEY and CDR2 SMNVEV (reference sequence).

The chain couples TRBV5-4 to TRBJ1-1; D might be TRBD1 (6 bases). V was pared by 1 base and J by 1 base, with 8 bases between. The CDR3 covers 14 residues. The germline V gene has CDR1 SGHNT and CDR2 YYREEE (reference sequence). CDR3 nucleotides: TGTGCCAGCAGCTTGACAGGGTGGAACACTGAAGCTTTCTTT. This translates into CASSLTGWNTEAFF.

V gene TRBV7-3 combines with J gene TRBJ2-3; D remains ambiguous. The CDR3 consists of 14 residues. V lost 4 bases, J lost 6 bases, and 14 bases lay in between. Germline assignment: CDR1 SGHTA and CDR2 FQGTGA. The CDR3 is CASSYLDLSDTQYF. CDR3 bases: TGTGCCAGCAGCTACCTAGACCTGTCCGATACGCAGTATTTT.

In DNA form, the CDR3 reads TGCGCCAGCAGACCTGGGCTAGCGGGTAGGGAATGGGAGACCCAGTACTTC. Translation: CASRPGLAGREWETQYF. The chain carries TRBV5-1 and TRBJ2-5; 8 bases map to TRBD2. Unmatched junction bases numbered 17, after V lost 5 bases and J lost 5 bases. Per germline, CDR1 SGHRS and CDR2 YFSETQ. The CDR3 consists of 17 residues. The whole variable domain, filled in from reference TRBV5-1 and TRBJ2-5, reads KAGVTQTPRYLIKTRGQQVTLSCSPISGHRSVSWYQQTPGQGLQFLFEYFSETQRNKGNFPGRFSGRQFSNSRSEMNVSTLELGDSALYLCASRPGLAGREWETQYFGPGTRLLVL.

This clone showed up just once. This chain uses TRBV3-1 (or the pseudogene TRBV3-2) with TRBJ2-3; TRBD2 aligns across 8 bases. This CDR3 contains 16 residues. The ends lost 0 bases at V and 8 bases at J; junction bases unmatched: 10. Germline CDR1 LGHDT, CDR2 YNNKEL (reference sequence). The CDR3 region is CASSQDPTSGNLTQYF. For the CDR3, the DNA is TGTGCCAGCAGCCAAGATCCCACTAGCGGTAACCTTACGCAGTATTTT.

The count of this clone is one. The chain combines TRBV5-1 with TRBJ1-2; weak D call: TRBD1 (5 bases). There are 16 residues in the CDR3. Germline loops: CDR1 SGHRS, CDR2 YFSETQ. Trimming took 4 bases from V and 5 from J, leaving 21 bases between them. CDR3: CASSPGTAVGWYGYTF. CDR3 coding DNA: TGCGCCAGCAGCCCCGGGACGGCCGTCGGTTGGTATGGCTACACCTTC.

The chain employs TRBV11-3 and TRBJ2-5; no clear D. Germline-derived CDR1 and CDR2 are SGHNT and YENEEA. Trimming left V 8 bases short and J 4 bases short, with 8 bases between. The CDR3 has 11 amino acids. This chain's CDR3 is CASGVGETQYF. The CDR3, as DNA: TGTGCCAGCGGGGTTGGAGAGACCCAGTACTTC.

The chain's CDR3 is CASSQTLAGDYEQYF. The CDR3 DNA follows: TGCGCCAGCAGTCAAACCCTGGCAGGGGACTACGAGCAGTACTTC. The chain joins TRBV23-1 to TRBJ2-7; D possibly corresponds to TRBD1 (6 bases). TRBV23-1 is flagged as an ORF with uncertain function. CDR3 length equals 15 residues. Trimming took off 2 bases at V and 3 bases at J, with 14 bases between the two ends.